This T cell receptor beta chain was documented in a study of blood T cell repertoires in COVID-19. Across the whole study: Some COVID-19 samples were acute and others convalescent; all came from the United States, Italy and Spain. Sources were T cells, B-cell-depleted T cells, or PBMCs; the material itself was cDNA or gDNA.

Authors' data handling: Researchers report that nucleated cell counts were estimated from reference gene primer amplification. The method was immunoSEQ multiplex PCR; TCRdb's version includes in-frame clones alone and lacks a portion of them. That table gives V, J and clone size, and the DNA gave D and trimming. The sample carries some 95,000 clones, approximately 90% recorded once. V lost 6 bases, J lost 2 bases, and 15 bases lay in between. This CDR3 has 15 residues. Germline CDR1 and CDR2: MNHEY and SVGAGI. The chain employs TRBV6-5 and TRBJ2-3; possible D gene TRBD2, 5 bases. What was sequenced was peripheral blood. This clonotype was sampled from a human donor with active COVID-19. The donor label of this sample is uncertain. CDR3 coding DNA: TGTGCCAGCAGAGACGGACTGCACCTCACAGATACGCAGTATTTT. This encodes CASRDGLHLTDTQYF.